The rows below give T cell receptor beta chains drawn from one sample of a study of technical replicates of blood from several donors. TCRdb's table, derived via immunoSEQ multiplex PCR, lists solely in-frame clones and lacks some. Among some 62,000 clones listed, approximately 89% were seen once. The sample was PBMCs. The receptors derive from a human donor in good health. Some clones in this sample may be carry-over from other donors' samples. Each CDR3 is given with its conserved first and last residue. The D gene is left open where the match is weak. Rows give clone size only sometimes, using once, few, many, or a class for an expanded clone.

V: TRBV30
size: few
D: -
J: TRBJ1-1
DNA: TGTGCCTGGATTAGGCGGCAGGGAGGCACTGAAGCTTTCTTT
CDR3: CAWIRRQGGTEAFF

V: TRBV5-1
size: -
D: TRBD2
J: TRBJ2-1
DNA: TGCGCCAGCACACATAGCGGGGGGTACAATGAGCAGTTCTTC
CDR3: CASTHSGGYNEQFF

V: TRBV5-4
size: -
D: TRBD2
J: TRBJ2-1
DNA: TGTGCCAGCAGCTTGGGACCGCCGGCGGGGGGTCGGAACAATGAGCAGTTCTTC
CDR3: CASSLGPPAGGRNNEQFF

V: TRBV7-6
size: -
D: -
J: TRBJ1-1
DNA: TGTGCCAGCAGCCCTCAGGGTACCATGAACACTGAAGCTTTCTTT
CDR3: CASSPQGTMNTEAFF

V: TRBV7-9
size: -
D: -
J: TRBJ2-2
DNA: TGTGCCAGCAGCTTAGCGATGTCAGGGCGCAGCGGGGAGCTGTTTTTT
CDR3: CASSLAMSGRSGELFF

V: TRBV7-6
size: -
D: TRBD1
J: TRBJ1-4
DNA: TGTGCCAGCAGCTTAGAGACAGGGCAGGGCGAAAAACTGTTTTTT
CDR3: CASSLETGQGEKLFF

V: TRBV25-1
size: few
D: -
J: TRBJ1-2
DNA: TGTGCCAGCAGTGAAACCTGGGGCGGCTCCCGAGGTGGCTACACCTTC
CDR3: CASSETWGGSRGGYTF

V: TRBV13
size: -
D: -
J: TRBJ1-3
DNA: TGTGCCAGCAGCCGAGGAGGGAGGAGCTCTGGAAACACCATATATTTT
CDR3: CASSRGGRSSGNTIYF

V: TRBV10-3
size: -
D: TRBD2
J: TRBJ2-1
DNA: TGTGCCATCAGTGAGCTAGCGGACAATGAGCAGTTCTTC
CDR3: CAISELADNEQFF

V: TRBV19
size: -
D: TRBD2
J: TRBJ2-1
DNA: TGTGCCAGTCGGGCCCGACTAGCGGATAACAATGAGCAGTTCTTC
CDR3: CASRARLADNNEQFF

V: TRBV5-1
size: -
D: TRBD2
J: TRBJ2-1
DNA: TGCGCCAGCAATCCCTATAGCGGGGGGGATGAGCAGTTCTTC
CDR3: CASNPYSGGDEQFF

V: TRBV5-8
size: -
D: -
J: TRBJ2-7
DNA: TGTGCCAGCAGCCGGGGGTCGGGGCTCGAGCAGTACTTC
CDR3: CASSRGSGLEQYF

V: TRBV6-1
size: -
D: -
J: TRBJ2-7
DNA: TGTGCCAGCAGTGAATATATGAGCTACGAGCAGTACTTC
CDR3: CASSEYMSYEQYF

V: TRBV7-2
size: -
D: TRBD1
J: TRBJ1-1
DNA: TGTGCCAGCAGCCGGACAGGGTCGACTGAAGCTTTCTTT
CDR3: CASSRTGSTEAFF

V: TRBV6-7
size: -
D: TRBD2
J: TRBJ2-5
DNA: TGTGCCAGCAGTAAACTAGCGAACGAGGAGACCCAGTACTTC
CDR3: CASSKLANEETQYF

V: TRBV5-6
size: -
D: -
J: TRBJ2-7
DNA: TGTGCCAGCCTAACGGCAGGGGCCCACGAGCAGTACTTC
CDR3: CASLTAGAHEQYF

V: TRBV7-9
size: once
D: TRBD1
J: TRBJ2-5
DNA: TGTGCCAGCAGCCCGACAGGGGAAGAGACCCAGTACTTC
CDR3: CASSPTGEETQYF

V: TRBV6-1
size: -
D: TRBD2
J: TRBJ2-5
DNA: TGTGCCAGCAGTGATTCCGCTAGCGGAGCCCCTCCGTACTTC
CDR3: CASSDSASGAPPYF

V: TRBV7-6
size: -
D: -
J: TRBJ2-4
DNA: TGTGCCAGCAGCCCGCCGGGACACATAATAGCCAAAAACATTCAGTACTTC
CDR3: CASSPPGHIIAKNIQYF

V: TRBV5-6
size: -
D: TRBD2
J: TRBJ2-5
DNA: TGTGCCAGCAGGGACGAAAAGCGGGGGGTCCGCCCGGGAGAGACCCAGTACTTC
CDR3: CASRDEKRGVRPGETQYF

V: TRBV5-1
size: -
D: -
J: TRBJ2-3
DNA: TGCGCCAGCAGCCTTGGACAGAATACGCAGTATTTT
CDR3: CASSLGQNTQYF

V: TRBV19
size: -
D: -
J: TRBJ2-7
DNA: TGTGCCAGTAGTATAGGCCGGGAGAGAGGGTACGAGCAGTACTTC
CDR3: CASSIGRERGYEQYF

V: TRBV29-1
size: -
D: TRBD2
J: TRBJ2-5
DNA: TGCAGCGTTGGGGAACTAGCGGGGGGAGAGACCCAGTACTTC
CDR3: CSVGELAGGETQYF

V: TRBV19
size: -
D: TRBD2
J: TRBJ2-5
DNA: TGTGCCAGTAGTATTTTTGTGACTAGCGGTGAGACCCAGTACTTC
CDR3: CASSIFVTSGETQYF

V: TRBV19
size: -
D: -
J: TRBJ2-7
DNA: TGTGCCAGTAACCAGGGGGTGACTAGAGCTGATTTTGGCGAGCAGTACTTC
CDR3: CASNQGVTRADFGEQYF

V: TRBV19
size: -
D: TRBD1
J: TRBJ1-5
DNA: TGTGCCAGTAAGAGACAGGGCGGTGGCAATCAGCCCCAGCATTTT
CDR3: CASKRQGGGNQPQHF

V: TRBV27
size: -
D: -
J: TRBJ2-7
DNA: TGTGCCAGCAGTTTGGGCAGGATCTCCGAGCAGTACTTC
CDR3: CASSLGRISEQYF

V: TRBV6-5
size: once
D: -
J: TRBJ1-4
DNA: TGTGCCAGCAGTTACTCTGGTCCGGGGGAAAAACTGTTTTTT
CDR3: CASSYSGPGEKLFF

V: TRBV5-1
size: few
D: -
J: TRBJ2-7
DNA: TGCGCCAGCAGCTGGATTTCGGGGGGCGGCTACGAGCAGTACTTC
CDR3: CASSWISGGGYEQYF

V: TRBV9
size: -
D: -
J: TRBJ1-2
DNA: TGTGCCAGCAGCGTAGTGGGGGGCTATGGCTACACCTTC
CDR3: CASSVVGGYGYTF

V: TRBV4-3
size: -
D: -
J: TRBJ1-2
DNA: TGCGCCAGCAGCCTAAACCGGGACACGGGGATTGGTGGCTACACCTTC
CDR3: CASSLNRDTGIGGYTF

V: TRBV4-2
size: once
D: -
J: TRBJ2-3
DNA: TGTGCCAGCAGCCTTCGAGAGGATACGCAGTATTTT
CDR3: CASSLREDTQYF

V: TRBV5-4
size: -
D: TRBD1
J: TRBJ1-3
DNA: TGTGCCAGCAGCTTCGGGACAGGGACTGGAAACACCATATATTTT
CDR3: CASSFGTGTGNTIYF

V: TRBV4-1
size: -
D: -
J: TRBJ1-3
DNA: TGCGCCAGCAGCCAAGATCAATGGGGGCTTGGAAACACCATATATTTT
CDR3: CASSQDQWGLGNTIYF

V: TRBV28
size: -
D: -
J: TRBJ1-5
DNA: TGTGCCAGCAGTTTAAAGGGGTTACAGCCCCAGCATTTT
CDR3: CASSLKGLQPQHF

V: TRBV7-2
size: -
D: -
J: TRBJ2-7
DNA: TGTGCCAGCAGCTTTGACCCGGGAAGCGAGCAGTACTTC
CDR3: CASSFDPGSEQYF

V: TRBV4-1
size: -
D: -
J: TRBJ2-2
DNA: TGCGCCAGCAGCCAATCCGCGGGGCGGGGCACCGGGGAGCTGTTTTTT
CDR3: CASSQSAGRGTGELFF

V: TRBV5-6
size: -
D: TRBD1
J: TRBJ1-2
DNA: TGTGCCAGCAGCTTGGGCCGGGACAGGGGGAGGAACGGCTACACCTTC
CDR3: CASSLGRDRGRNGYTF

V: TRBV18
size: -
D: TRBD1
J: TRBJ2-7
DNA: TGTGCCAGCTCATCTGGACAGGGCAGCCACGAGCAGTACTTC
CDR3: CASSSGQGSHEQYF

V: TRBV7-3
size: -
D: TRBD2
J: TRBJ2-5
DNA: TGTGCCAGCAGTCTAGCGGGGGGGAACCAAGAGACCCAGTACTTC
CDR3: CASSLAGGNQETQYF

V: TRBV5-6
size: many
D: TRBD2
J: TRBJ2-3
DNA: TGTGCCAGCAGCTTGGGAGCGGGGGCCCCCACAGATACGCAGTATTTT
CDR3: CASSLGAGAPTDTQYF

V: TRBV19
size: -
D: -
J: TRBJ1-5
DNA: TGTGCCAGTAGCCCCTCGGGTTCCCAGCCCCAGCATTTT
CDR3: CASSPSGSQPQHF

V: TRBV7-2
size: -
D: TRBD2
J: TRBJ2-1
DNA: TGTGCCAGCAGCTTATTTCGGGGGGGCGGGTCCAATGAGCAGTTCTTC
CDR3: CASSLFRGGGSNEQFF

V: TRBV30
size: -
D: -
J: TRBJ2-1
DNA: TGTGCCTGGAGTCCATGGGCCGGATACAATGAGCAGTTCTTC
CDR3: CAWSPWAGYNEQFF

V: TRBV4-2
size: few
D: -
J: TRBJ1-4
DNA: TGTGCTACCCGTCCCGAACTAAATGAAAAACTGTTTTTT
CDR3: CATRPELNEKLFF

V: TRBV5-1
size: -
D: TRBD1
J: TRBJ1-6
DNA: TGCGCCAGCAGCTCGACAGGGGTCTCTGGCCGGGCACCCCTCCACTTT
CDR3: CASSSTGVSGRAPLHF

V: TRBV27
size: -
D: TRBD1
J: TRBJ2-7
DNA: TGTGCCAGCAGTTCCCCCGGGACAGTCTACGAGCAGTACTTC
CDR3: CASSSPGTVYEQYF

V: TRBV4-1
size: -
D: TRBD2
J: TRBJ2-1
DNA: TGCGCCAGCAGCCAAGGGTTTAGCGGGTCGAGCTCCTACAATGAGCAGTTCTTC
CDR3: CASSQGFSGSSSYNEQFF

V: TRBV15
size: -
D: -
J: TRBJ2-1
DNA: TGTGCCACCAGCAGAGATCTGGAGGGGAGCAATGAGCAGTTCTTC
CDR3: CATSRDLEGSNEQFF

V: TRBV5-1
size: -
D: TRBD1
J: TRBJ1-2
DNA: TGCGCCAGCAGCGTGAGAATGACAGGGGGCGAGAACTATGGCTACACCTTC
CDR3: CASSVRMTGGENYGYTF

V: TRBV4-1
size: -
D: TRBD2
J: TRBJ2-5
DNA: TGCGCCAGCAGCCAAGGACTAGCTAAAGAGACCCAGTACTTC
CDR3: CASSQGLAKETQYF

V: TRBV14
size: -
D: -
J: TRBJ2-5
DNA: TGTGCCAGCAGCCAAACCAGGGAACAGCCCCAGTACTTC
CDR3: CASSQTREQPQYF

V: TRBV6-1
size: -
D: TRBD2
J: TRBJ2-3
DNA: TGTGCCAGCAGTGGACTAGCGGGAGGCATCACAGATACGCAGTATTTT
CDR3: CASSGLAGGITDTQYF

V: TRBV5-1
size: -
D: -
J: TRBJ2-2
DNA: TGCGCCAGCAGCTTGGAGGGGCCGAACACCGGGGAGCTGTTTTTT
CDR3: CASSLEGPNTGELFF

V: TRBV4-2
size: -
D: -
J: TRBJ1-5
DNA: TGTGCCAGCAGCCAAGACAGGGATCAGCCCCAGCATTTT
CDR3: CASSQDRDQPQHF

V: TRBV27
size: -
D: -
J: TRBJ2-2
DNA: TGTGCCAGCGGGAGAACCGGGGAGCTGTTTTTT
CDR3: CASGRTGELFF